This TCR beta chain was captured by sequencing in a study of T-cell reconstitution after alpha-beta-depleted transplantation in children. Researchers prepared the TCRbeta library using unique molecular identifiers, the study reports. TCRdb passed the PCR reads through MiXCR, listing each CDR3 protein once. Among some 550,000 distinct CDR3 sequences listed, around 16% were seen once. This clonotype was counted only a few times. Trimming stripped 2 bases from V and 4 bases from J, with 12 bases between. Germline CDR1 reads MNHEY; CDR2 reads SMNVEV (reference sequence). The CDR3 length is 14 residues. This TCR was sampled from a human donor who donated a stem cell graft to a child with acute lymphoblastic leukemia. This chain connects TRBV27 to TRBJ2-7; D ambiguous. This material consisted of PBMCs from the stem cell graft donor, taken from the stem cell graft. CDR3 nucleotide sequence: TGTGCCAGCAGTTTACGAGAGCGCACTTACGAGCAGTACTTC. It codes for CASSLRERTYEQYF.